This TCR beta chain was found in a study of blood T cell repertoires in COVID-19. V dropped 4 bases and J dropped 5 bases, with 11 bases sitting between them. The CDR3 is 13 amino acids. CDR1 is MDHEN and CDR2 is SYDVKM in the germline V gene. Generated by immunoSEQ multiplex PCR, the TCRdb table keeps only in-frame clones and is missing some. The table has some 260,000 clones, about four fifths seen once. This TCR was sampled from an elderly man with acute or convalescent COVID-19. Sequencing input: peripheral blood. The chain couples TRBV28 to TRBJ1-1, with D uncertain. The CDR3 nucleotides are TGTGCCAGCAGTTCCGCGGTACTAACTGAAGCTTTCTTT. Residues: CASSSAVLTEAFF. Full variable domain (remainder filled in from reference TRBV28 and TRBJ1-1): DVKVTQSSRYLVKRTGEKVFLECVQDMDHENMFWYRQDPGLGLRLIYFSYDVKMKEKGDIPEGYSVSREKKERFSLILESASTNQTSMYLCASSSAVLTEAFFGQGTRLTVV.